The rows below give T cell receptor beta chains drawn from one sample of a study of blood T cell repertoires in COVID-19. Some clones are missing from TCRdb's copy, which holds only in-frame ones; the method was immunoSEQ multiplex PCR. The table has 65,000 to 90,000 clones, approximately 88% seen once; the top ten hold around 7%. Sequencing input: peripheral blood. The source is a woman of 80 years or more with acute or convalescent COVID-19. Both conserved end residues are part of each CDR3. Clone sizes are given selectively: once, few, many, or a class where the clone is expanded.

>.|15|TRBV9
CASSLRLAAGDEQYF
>.|15|TRBV18
CASSPPVGWDTEAFF
>.|15|TRBV3-1/TRBV3-2
CASRPTGGPGNTIYF
>.|10|TRBV7-9
CASTSNEQFF
>.|14|TRBV7-9
CASSLGQGETEAFF
>.|13|TRBV30
CAWRAGVGQPQHF
>once|15|TRBV4-3
CASSQAAGGHFEQYF
>.|15|TRBV3-1/TRBV3-2
CASSLVAGERNIQYF
>.|16|TRBV28
CASSLGVRATNEKLFF
>.|12|TRBV7-8
CASGSGTDTQYF
>.|11|TRBV29-1
CSVHRGNGYTF
>.|14|TRBV6-1
CASSEGTVNEKLFF
>.|15|TRBV27
CASSLSGSGKNIQYF
>.|14|TRBV4-3
CASSQDQGTGELFF
>.|16|TRBV5-1
CASSLGTREGQETQYF